The T cell receptor beta chain described here comes from a study of blood T cell repertoires in COVID-19. In the study overall: Samples representing acute and convalescent COVID-19 were sourced from the United States, Italy and Spain.

This clone was observed a handful of times. The method was immunoSEQ multiplex PCR; TCRdb's version includes in-frame clones alone and lacks a portion of them. The sample lists roughly 100,000 clones, about two thirds occurring once. Germline-derived CDR1 and CDR2 are SGHKS and YYEKEE (reference sequence). The CDR3 has 15 residues. The ends were cut back, 2 bases at V and 0 bases at J, with 9 bases in the middle. This clonotype originated in a human donor with acute or convalescent COVID-19. The donor label of this sample is uncertain. The J gene is TRBJ1-3, the V gene TRBV5-5; no clear D. Source material: peripheral blood. The CDR3 sequence is CASSFGPSSGNTIYF. CDR3 sequence (DNA): TGTGCCAGCAGCTTTGGGCCCAGCTCTGGAAACACCATATATTTT. The full variable domain, with the rest looked up from reference TRBV5-5 and TRBJ1-3, is DAGVTQSPTHLIKTRGQQVTLRCSPISGHKSVSWYQQVLGQGPQFIFQYYEKEERGRGNFPDRFSARQFPNYSSELNVNALLLGDSALYLCASSFGPSSGNTIYFGEGSWLTVV.